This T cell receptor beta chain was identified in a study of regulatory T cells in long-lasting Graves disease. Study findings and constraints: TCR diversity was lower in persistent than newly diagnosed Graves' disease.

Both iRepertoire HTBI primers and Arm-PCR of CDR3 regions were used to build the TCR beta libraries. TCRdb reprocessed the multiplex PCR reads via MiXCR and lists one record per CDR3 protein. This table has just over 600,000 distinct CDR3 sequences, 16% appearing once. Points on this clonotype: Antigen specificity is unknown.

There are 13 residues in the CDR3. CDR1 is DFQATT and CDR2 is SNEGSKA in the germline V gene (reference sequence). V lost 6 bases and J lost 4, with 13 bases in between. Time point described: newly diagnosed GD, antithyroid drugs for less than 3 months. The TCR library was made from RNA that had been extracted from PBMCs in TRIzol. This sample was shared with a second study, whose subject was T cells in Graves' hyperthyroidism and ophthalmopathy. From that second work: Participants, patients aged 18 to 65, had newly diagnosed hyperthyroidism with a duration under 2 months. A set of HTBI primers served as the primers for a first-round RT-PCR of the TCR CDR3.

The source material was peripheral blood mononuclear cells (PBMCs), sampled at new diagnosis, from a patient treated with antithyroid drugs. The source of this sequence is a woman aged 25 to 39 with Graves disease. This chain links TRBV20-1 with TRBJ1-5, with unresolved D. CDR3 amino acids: CSANSLGNQPQHF. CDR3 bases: TGCAGTGCCAACTCCCTCGGAAATCAGCCCCAGCATTTT.